This TCR beta chain is drawn from a study of blood T cell repertoires in COVID-19 (dated by TCRdb to 2019 to 2021). For the wider study: Collaborator samples came from the United States, Italy and Spain and covered acute and convalescent phases of COVID-19. The material from the prospective study consisted of cDNA or gDNA derived from T cells, B-cell-depleted T cells, or PBMCs. Where available, HLA class I and class II types were taken from metadata supplied by the sample provider and were not determined by assay-based typing. A de-identified subject ID, COVID-19 status, age in years and sex were almost always included in the sample metadata. The repertoires were released in a freely available public database intended as a resource for research on the immune response to SARS-CoV-2. The dataset comprised deeply sampled blood TCRbeta repertoires from subjects exposed to, actively infected with, or recovered from COVID-19. Samples came from the ongoing ImmuneRACE study (first 160 participants) plus 1,254 subjects from 6 global collaborators.

TCRbeta CDR3 regions were amplified from genomic DNA by means of the immunoSEQ Assay, a bias-controlled multiplex PCR. The authors' pipeline ran thus. Within the assay, amplification of reference gene primers was used to estimate how many nucleated cells each sample contained. To quantify the absolute abundance of each unique TCRbeta CDR3 rearrangement, sequence reads were collapsed and filtered. For each sample, productive Simpson clonality was calculated as the square root of Simpson's diversity index across productive rearrangements. TCRdb mirrors the immuneACCESS table, restricted to in-frame sequences. Some clones are absent from its copies; in checked studies, under half trace to an unresolved V gene, and the reason for the others is unknown. The DNA gave D and trimming, while V, J and clone size come from that table. The sample contains some 42,000 clones, roughly nine tenths of them found a single time. The ten largest clones add up to 9.2% of the sample.

CDR1 SGHRS and CDR2 YFSETQ were looked up in the germline V gene. Here V drops 3 bases and J drops 6 bases, and the junction holds 8 bases not matched to any gene. The CDR3 starts with the cysteine, ends with the phenylalanine, and has 16 residues. CDR3 DNA only is kept here, 48 bases in frame from base 1. Each collaborating institution followed its own protocols to collect whole blood in K2EDTA tubes. Collaborator samples were shipped for TCRbeta analysis as frozen whole blood, isolated PBMCs, or DNA extracted from either sample type. With regard to this clone: Its specific antigen is unknown. The input lacks base qualities; no much larger clone sits a single base away.

The investigation overall reported the following: The quantity of clinical and demographic metadata differed by source and by participant and was supplied without curation.

Sequencing used peripheral blood. The sequence was obtained from a man aged 45-65 years with active COVID-19. The rearranged segments are TRBV5-1 and TRBJ2-1; the junction holds 11 bases that match TRBD2. The CDR3 protein: CASSSLTSGAINEQFF. The sequence in DNA is TGCGCCAGCAGCTCCCTGACTAGCGGGGCGATCAATGAGCAGTTCTTC.